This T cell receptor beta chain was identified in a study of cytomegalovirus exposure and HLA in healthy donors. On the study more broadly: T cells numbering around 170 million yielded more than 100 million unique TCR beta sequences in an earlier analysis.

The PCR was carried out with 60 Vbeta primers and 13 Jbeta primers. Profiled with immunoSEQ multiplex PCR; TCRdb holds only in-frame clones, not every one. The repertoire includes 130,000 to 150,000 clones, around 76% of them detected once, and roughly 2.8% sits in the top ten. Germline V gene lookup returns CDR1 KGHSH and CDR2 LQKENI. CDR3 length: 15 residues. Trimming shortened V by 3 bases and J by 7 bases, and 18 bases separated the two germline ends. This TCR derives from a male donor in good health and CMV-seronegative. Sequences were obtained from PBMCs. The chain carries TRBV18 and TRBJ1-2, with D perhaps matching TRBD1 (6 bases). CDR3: CASSPTPDSGFGYTF. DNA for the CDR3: TGTGCCAGCTCACCTACCCCGGACAGCGGTTTTGGCTACACCTTC.